This entry features one TCR beta chain sequence. Its antigen remains unidentified. Assay: immunoSEQ multiplex PCR; the TCRdb copy retains only in-frame clones and omits some. The data contain 40,000 to 45,000 clones, 65% to 85% of them seen just once; the ten biggest clones take up 2.4%. Germline V gives CDR1 MNHNS, CDR2 SASEGT. The CDR3 covers 14 residues. The ends lost 5 bases at V and 6 bases at J; junction bases unmatched: 9. This sample was taken from a study of a mutant IDH1 vaccine in newly diagnosed glioma. As for the study in general: Vaccination was launched 4-6 weeks after radiotherapy alone, or with temozolomide cycles. Radiotherapy, temozolomide, or both had been given previously, and both were given to most. Regarding the study as a whole: Researchers report vaccine-induced immune responses in more than 90% of patients.

The time point was: week 23, last vaccination. Topical imiquimod accompanied each vaccine dose, which consisted of 300 ug of mutant IDH1 20-mer peptide. The chain has TRBV6-1 and TRBJ1-2; TRBD1 matches 7 bases. This TCR derives from a woman aged 18-30 years with glioma. Some clones in this sample may be carry-over from other donors' samples. The sample consisted of PBMCs, taken from a glioma patient whose treatment included an IDH1 peptide vaccine. The CDR3 region has the DNA TGTGCCAGCAGTAGCGGACAGGAAGGTCATGGCTACACCTTC. Amino acids: CASSSGQEGHGYTF.